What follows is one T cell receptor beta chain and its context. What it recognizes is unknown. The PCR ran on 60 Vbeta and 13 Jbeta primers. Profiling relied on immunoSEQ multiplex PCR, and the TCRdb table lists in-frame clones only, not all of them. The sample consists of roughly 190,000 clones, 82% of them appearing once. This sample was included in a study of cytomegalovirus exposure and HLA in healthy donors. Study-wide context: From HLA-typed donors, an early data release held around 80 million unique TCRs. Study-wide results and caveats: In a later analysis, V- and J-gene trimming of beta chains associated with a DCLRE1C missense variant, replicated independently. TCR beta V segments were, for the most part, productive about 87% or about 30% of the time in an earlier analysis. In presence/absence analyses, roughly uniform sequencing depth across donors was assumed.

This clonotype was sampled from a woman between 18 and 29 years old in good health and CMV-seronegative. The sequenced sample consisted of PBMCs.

This chain's CDR3 is CASCLRQGSNQPQHF. CDR3 DNA sequence: TGTGCCAGCTGCTTGAGACAAGGTAGCAATCAGCCCCAGCATTTT. The chain combines TRBV6-1 with TRBJ1-5; the D is unclear. The length of the CDR3 is 15 residues. V was trimmed by 8 bases and J by 0 bases, leaving 14 bases between them. The germline gives CDR1 MNHNS, CDR2 SASEGT.